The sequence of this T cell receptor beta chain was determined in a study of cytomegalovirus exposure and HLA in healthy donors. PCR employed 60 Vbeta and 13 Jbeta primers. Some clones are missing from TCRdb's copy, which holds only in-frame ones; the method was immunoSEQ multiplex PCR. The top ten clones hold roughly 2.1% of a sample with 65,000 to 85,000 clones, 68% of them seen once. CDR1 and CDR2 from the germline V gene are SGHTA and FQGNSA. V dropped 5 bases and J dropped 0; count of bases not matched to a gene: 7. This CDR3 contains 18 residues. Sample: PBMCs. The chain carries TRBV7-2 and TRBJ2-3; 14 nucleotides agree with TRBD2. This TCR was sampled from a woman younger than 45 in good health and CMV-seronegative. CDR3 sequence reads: CASSQGTSGGRSTDTQYF. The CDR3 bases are TGTGCCAGCAGCCAGGGGACTAGCGGGGGCCGTAGCACAGATACGCAGTATTTT.